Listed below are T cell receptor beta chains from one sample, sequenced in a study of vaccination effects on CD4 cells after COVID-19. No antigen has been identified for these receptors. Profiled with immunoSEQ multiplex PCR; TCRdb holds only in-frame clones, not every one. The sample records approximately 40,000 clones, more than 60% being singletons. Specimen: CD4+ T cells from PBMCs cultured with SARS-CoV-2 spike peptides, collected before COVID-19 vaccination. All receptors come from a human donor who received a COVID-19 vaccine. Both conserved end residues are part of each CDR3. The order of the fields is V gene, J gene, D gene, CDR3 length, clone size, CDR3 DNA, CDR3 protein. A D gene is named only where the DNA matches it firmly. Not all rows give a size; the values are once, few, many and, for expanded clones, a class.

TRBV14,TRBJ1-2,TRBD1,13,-,TGTGCCAGCAGTACTACAGGGGGCATAGGCTACACCTTC,CASSTTGGIGYTF
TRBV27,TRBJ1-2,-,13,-,TGTGCCAGCAGTTTAGAAAACGGATATGGCTACACCTTC,CASSLENGYGYTF
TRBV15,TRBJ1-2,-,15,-,TGTGCCACCAGCAGAGATTATGGCAGTAGCTATGGCTACACCTTC,CATSRDYGSSYGYTF
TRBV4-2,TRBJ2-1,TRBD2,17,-,TGTGCCAGCAGCCAAGATGAGGCGGGAGCTTCCTACAATGAGCAGTTCTTC,CASSQDEAGASYNEQFF
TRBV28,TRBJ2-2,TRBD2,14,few,TGTGCCAGCAGTTTTAGCGGGGGATCCGGGGAGCTGTTTTTT,CASSFSGGSGELFF
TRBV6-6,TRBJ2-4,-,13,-,TGTGCCAGCAGTTTGGGCAGTAAAAACATTCAGTACTTC,CASSLGSKNIQYF
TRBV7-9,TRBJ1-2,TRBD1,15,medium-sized,TGTGCCAGCAGCCCAACAGGGGGCGAGAACTATGGCTACACCTTC,CASSPTGGENYGYTF
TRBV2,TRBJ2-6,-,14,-,TGTGCCAGCCAGTGGGGGACGGGGGCCAACGTCCTGACTTTC,CASQWGTGANVLTF
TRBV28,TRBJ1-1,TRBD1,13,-,TGTGCCAGCAACAGGCCTGGGACAGGTGAAGCTTTCTTT,CASNRPGTGEAFF
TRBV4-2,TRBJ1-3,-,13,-,TGTGCCAGCAGCGGGACGGTCGGAAACACCATATATTTT,CASSGTVGNTIYF
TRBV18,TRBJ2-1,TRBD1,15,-,TGTGCCAGCTCACCACAGACAGGGTTATACAATGAGCAGTTCTTC,CASSPQTGLYNEQFF
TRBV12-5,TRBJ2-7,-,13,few,TGTGCTAGTGGATCTGGACAGACCTACGAGCAGTACTTC,CASGSGQTYEQYF
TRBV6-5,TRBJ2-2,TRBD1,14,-,TGTGCCAGCAGCTTGACAGGGAATCCCGGGGAGCTGTTTTTT,CASSLTGNPGELFF
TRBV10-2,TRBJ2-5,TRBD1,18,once,TGCGCCAGCAGTGACCAAAGGGGGACAGCTGACTTCCAAGAGACCCAGTACTTC,CASSDQRGTADFQETQYF
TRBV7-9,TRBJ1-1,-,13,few,TGTGCCAGCAGCTGGGGACAGAACACTGAAGCTTTCTTT,CASSWGQNTEAFF
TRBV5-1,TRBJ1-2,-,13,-,TGCGCCAGCAGCTTGGCCGGTCGCTCCGGCTACACCTTC,CASSLAGRSGYTF
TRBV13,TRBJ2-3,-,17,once,TGTGCCAGCAGCCTCCGGGGTGTATATTCTAGCACAGATACGCAGTATTTT,CASSLRGVYSSTDTQYF
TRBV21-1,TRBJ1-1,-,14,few,TGTGCCAGCAGCAATTGGGACAAGAACACTGAAGCTTTCTTT,CASSNWDKNTEAFF
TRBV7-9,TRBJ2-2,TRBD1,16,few,TGTGCCAGCAGCCCCTGGACAGGAGGCTGGGGCGGGGAGCTGTTTTTT,CASSPWTGGWGGELFF
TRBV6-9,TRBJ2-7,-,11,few,TGTGCCAGCACCTATAGCAACGAGCAGTACTTC,CASTYSNEQYF
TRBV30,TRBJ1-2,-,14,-,TGTGCCTGGAGTGACGGCACGGCTAACTATGGCTACACCTTC,CAWSDGTANYGYTF
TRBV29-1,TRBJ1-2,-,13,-,TGCAGCGTTGAATCCGAGTCCCCCCTTGGCTACACCTTC,CSVESESPLGYTF